These T cell receptor beta chains were read from a single sample in a study of T cell changes during pregnancy in multiple sclerosis. Some clones are missing from TCRdb's copy, which holds only in-frame ones; the method was immunoSEQ multiplex PCR. The table includes tens of thousands of clones, about 95% detected once. The sample was CD4+ T cells from peripheral blood mononuclear cells, taken in the second trimester of pregnancy. Every receptor here comes from a female donor with multiple sclerosis, enrolled in a pregnancy study. Both conserved end residues are part of each CDR3. D genes are given only for firm matches. A row's size may be missing; if present it is once, few, many or a size class.

>-|-|TRBV2|TRBJ2-3
TGTGCCAGCCTAGGAGGGGCCTCAGGCACAGATACGCAGTATTTT
CASLGGASGTDTQYF
>-|TRBD2|TRBV2|TRBJ2-3
TGTGCCAGCAGTAAACTAGCGGGGGGGACAGATACGCAGTATTTT
CASSKLAGGTDTQYF
>-|-|TRBV27|TRBJ1-1
TGTGCCAGCAGTTTGGCCGGGATGAACACTGAAGCTTTCTTT
CASSLAGMNTEAFF
>-|-|TRBV10-3|TRBJ2-7
TGTGCCATCAGTGAGTCCGGGTACGAGCAGTACTTC
CAISESGYEQYF
>-|TRBD1|TRBV19|TRBJ1-2
TGTGCCAGTAGTATTGTCGACAGGGTGTTTAACTATGGCTACACCTTC
CASSIVDRVFNYGYTF
>-|-|TRBV27|TRBJ2-1
TGTGCCAGCAGTTTAATTCGGGGGTTCCGTGAGCAGTTCTTC
CASSLIRGFREQFF
>once|-|TRBV15|TRBJ1-2
TGTGCCACCAGCAGAGATTTTAAACAAATTTATGGCTACACCTTC
CATSRDFKQIYGYTF
>-|TRBD1|TRBV7-3|TRBJ1-1
TGTGCCAGCAGCGCCGGGACAGACAGAGAAGCTTTCTTT
CASSAGTDREAFF
>-|TRBD1|TRBV5-1|TRBJ2-3
TGCGCCAGCAGCCCAGAAACAGGGGGCAGGGCAGATACGCAGTATTTT
CASSPETGGRADTQYF
>once|TRBD1|TRBV13|TRBJ1-2
TGTGCCAGCAGCGCGAGACAGGGCCGGTCTTCTAACTATGGCTACACCTTC
CASSARQGRSSNYGYTF
>-|-|TRBV4-2|TRBJ2-7
TGTGCCAGCAGCCAAGATTTACAGGGAAGGGAGCAGTACTTC
CASSQDLQGREQYF
>-|-|TRBV7-2|TRBJ1-1
TGTGCCAGCAGCTTAGCCGGGGGGGCGGAAGCTTTCTTT
CASSLAGGAEAFF
>-|-|TRBV6-5|TRBJ1-2
TGTGCCAGCAGTCCACAGGGAAATCTCGGCTATGGCTACACCTTC
CASSPQGNLGYGYTF
>-|TRBD2|TRBV14|TRBJ2-2
TGTGCCAGCAGCCAAGTAATCCGACTAGCGGGCCCCGGGGAGCTGTTTTTT
CASSQVIRLAGPGELFF
>-|TRBD2|TRBV10-3|TRBJ2-3
TGTGCCATCAGTGAGGACCCGGGACTACCCACAGATACGCAGTATTTT
CAISEDPGLPTDTQYF
>few|TRBD2|TRBV25-1|TRBJ2-7
TGTGCCAGCAGTGACACGGGGGGAAGAGAGCAGTACTTC
CASSDTGGREQYF
>-|-|TRBV4-3|TRBJ1-2
TGCGCCAGCAGCCAATCAGGGGTTGTCGGTGGCTACACCTTC
CASSQSGVVGGYTF
>-|-|TRBV28|TRBJ2-7
TGTGCCAGCAGTCCCCCTGGACACGGAGTAGTGTCCTACGAGCAGTACTTC
CASSPPGHGVVSYEQYF
>once|TRBD1|TRBV27|TRBJ1-1
TGTGCCAGCAGTTTAAGCGCAGGGGGCTGGGGCACTGAAGCTTTCTTT
CASSLSAGGWGTEAFF
>-|TRBD1|TRBV9|TRBJ1-5
TGTGCCAGCAGCGGAGGGGACAGGGCCAATCAGCCCCAGCATTTT
CASSGGDRANQPQHF
>-|-|TRBV15|TRBJ1-3
TGTGCCACCAGCAGCCTCACGGGGGTCTCTGGAAACACCATATATTTT
CATSSLTGVSGNTIYF
>-|-|TRBV6-1|TRBJ1-1
TGTGCCAGCAAGCACTCCGGGAACACTGAAGCTTTCTTT
CASKHSGNTEAFF
>-|TRBD1|TRBV29-1|TRBJ2-1
TGCAGCGTCATAACCAGGACAGGGAACTCCTACAATGAGCAGTTCTTC
CSVITRTGNSYNEQFF
>few|TRBD1|TRBV29-1|TRBJ1-1
TGCAGCGTCAACAGGGGGCGAGGCACTGAAGCTTTCTTT
CSVNRGRGTEAFF
>once|TRBD2|TRBV9|TRBJ2-1
TGTGCCAGCAGCTTCGCCGGGACTAGCGGGGGCTACAATGAGCAGTTCTTC
CASSFAGTSGGYNEQFF
>-|-|TRBV6-6|TRBJ1-1
TGTGCCAGCAGTGCACCGGGACAAATGAACACTGAAGCTTTCTTT
CASSAPGQMNTEAFF
>few|-|TRBV19|TRBJ1-5
TGTGCCAGCCGTCTTCGGACAGCAAATCAGCCCCAGCATTTT
CASRLRTANQPQHF
>-|-|TRBV28|TRBJ1-5
TGTGCCAGCAGTCGCTCGGGTAACGGCCCGGCCCAGCATTTT
CASSRSGNGPAQHF
>-|-|TRBV5-1|TRBJ2-5
TGCGCCAGCAGCCTCGACCTAGAACCGACCCAGTACTTC
CASSLDLEPTQYF
>-|-|TRBV27|TRBJ1-2
TGTGCCAGCAGCTATAGGGGGAGCTATGGCTACACCTTC
CASSYRGSYGYTF
>-|-|TRBV9|TRBJ2-6
TGTGCCAGCAGCCCCCCGGGATCCTCTGGGGCCAACGTCCTGACTTTC
CASSPPGSSGANVLTF
>-|-|TRBV5-6|TRBJ1-1
TGTGCCAGCAGCTTGCCGGGAAACACTGAAGCTTTCTTT
CASSLPGNTEAFF
>-|TRBD1|TRBV28|TRBJ2-7
TGTGCCAGCAGTAAAACAGGGGGACAGTACGAGCAGTACTTC
CASSKTGGQYEQYF
>-|TRBD1|TRBV10-3|TRBJ1-5
TGTGCCATCAGTGGGGGACAGTTCAATCAGCCCCAGCATTTT
CAISGGQFNQPQHF
>-|-|TRBV7-2|TRBJ2-1
TGTGCCAGCAGTTCTAGACTAAGGGACTACAATGAGCAGTTCTTC
CASSSRLRDYNEQFF
>once|TRBD1|TRBV2|TRBJ1-2
TGTGCCAGCAGTGAAGCGCTTCCGGGACAGGGGCGAGGCTACACCTTC
CASSEALPGQGRGYTF
>-|TRBD2|TRBV9|TRBJ2-1
TGTGCCAGCAGCCCGCGGGGGAACCCCTACAATGAGCAGTTCTTC
CASSPRGNPYNEQFF
>-|-|TRBV4-1|TRBJ2-7
TGCGCCAGCAGCCAGGAGGGGGAGGGATACGAGCAGTACTTC
CASSQEGEGYEQYF
>-|TRBD1|TRBV25-1|TRBJ2-1
TGTGCCAGCAGTGAATGGGGACAGGGCGATGAGCAGTTCTTC
CASSEWGQGDEQFF
>-|TRBD2|TRBV30|TRBJ2-3
TGTGCCTGGACTCAGAAGGGACTAGCGGGCGAGTATACGCAGTATTTT
CAWTQKGLAGEYTQYF
>-|TRBD1|TRBV10-3|TRBJ1-2
TGTGCCATAAGGCCCCAGGGGGGAGAACATGGCTACACCTTC
CAIRPQGGEHGYTF
>-|TRBD2|TRBV19|TRBJ2-3
TGTGCCAGTAGTAAAGGATTAGGCGGGAGGAGCTTAGATACGCAGTATTTT
CASSKGLGGRSLDTQYF
>-|-|TRBV20-1|TRBJ2-1
TGCAGTGCTAGGTTAGCTACAGAGCAGTTCTTC
CSARLATEQFF
>-|-|TRBV5-1|TRBJ1-5
TGCGCCTCACGAGGGCAGCCCCAGCATTTT
CASRGQPQHF
>once|-|TRBV7-9|TRBJ2-5
TGTGCCAGCAGCGCAGGGGAGACCCAGTACTTC
CASSAGETQYF